The 25 T cell receptor beta chains below come from one sample, sequenced in a study of cytomegalovirus exposure and HLA in healthy donors. PCR was performed using 60 Vbeta and 13 Jbeta primers. Using immunoSEQ multiplex PCR, the repertoire was profiled, and TCRdb retains in-frame clones only, with some absent. The sample has 150,000 to 200,000 clones; 9.5% are singletons. The specimen was PBMCs. These receptors were obtained from a woman in her 30s in good health and CMV-seropositive.

This clone was counted between two and nine times. The V gene is TRBV4-1, the J gene TRBJ2-7; no clear D. This CDR3 is built from 16 residues. V lost 0 bases, J lost 2 bases, and 14 bases lay in between. CDR1 is MGHRA and CDR2 is YSYEKL in the germline V gene. CDR3 sequence reads: CASSQETPSYPYEQYF. The CDR3 DNA follows: TGCGCCAGCAGCCAAGAAACTCCCTCCTACCCCTACGAGCAGTACTTC.

This clone was picked up a small number of times. The rearrangement uses TRBV6-6 and TRBJ1-5, with D tentatively TRBD1 (6 bases). CDR1 is MNHNY, CDR2 SVGAGI, per germline (reference sequence). V was clipped by 6 bases and J by 0 bases, with 9 bases between them. This CDR3 has 14 residues. The CDR3 bases are TGTGCCAGCAGGGGGACACATAGCAATCAGCCCCAGCATTTT. Translated, it gives CASRGTHSNQPQHF.

In its sample, this clone was seen a few times. The CDR3 loop reads CASSYTGQGYNEQFF. Written as DNA, the CDR3 is TGTGCCAGCAGTTATACGGGACAGGGGTACAATGAGCAGTTCTTC. J is TRBJ2-1 and V is TRBV6-6; 10 bases are a match to TRBD1. Germline loops: CDR1 MNHNY, CDR2 SVGAGI (reference sequence). The CDR3 consists of 15 residues. Germline trimming cut 3 bases from V and 4 bases from J; bases unmatched to any gene: 3.

The chain joins TRBV30 to TRBJ1-1; 9 nucleotides agree with TRBD1. There are 14 residues in the CDR3. Trimming removed 3 bases from V and 1 base from J; junction bases left unmatched: 3. Germline CDR1 GTSNPN, CDR2 SVGIG (reference sequence). For the CDR3, the DNA is TGTGCCTGGAGCCGGACAGGGGCGAACACTGAAGCTTTCTTT. As protein: CAWSRTGANTEAFF.

The chain links TRBV4-1 to TRBJ1-5, with a possible D match to TRBD1 (5 bases). This CDR3 comprises 16 residues. Trimming left V 0 bases short and J 3 bases short, with 12 bases between. Per germline, CDR1 MGHRA and CDR2 YSYEKL. The CDR3: CASSQDKGVNNQPQHF. The CDR3 DNA reads as TGCGCCAGCAGCCAAGATAAAGGGGTGAACAATCAGCCCCAGCATTTT.

The V call is TRBV10-3, the J call TRBJ2-7, with D maybe TRBD2 (5 bases). The CDR3 has 13 residues. V was shortened by 8 bases and J by 6 bases, with 17 bases between the two germline ends. CDR1 is ENHRY and CDR2 is SYGVKD in the germline V gene. The CDR3 reads CAIGSGGPREQYF. For the CDR3, the DNA is TGTGCCATCGGGTCAGGAGGCCCCCGCGAGCAGTACTTC.

This clone was observed a few times. V gene TRBV29-1 combines with J gene TRBJ1-2; D gene uncertain. The CDR3 has 12 residues. Germline V gives CDR1 SQVTM, CDR2 ANQGSEA. Trimming cost V 2 bases and J 3 bases, with 7 bases left between them. The CDR3 DNA is TGCAGCGTTGAAAGTTCGGACTATGGCTACACCTTC. As protein: CSVESSDYGYTF. The complete variable domain, with remaining parts taken from reference TRBV29-1 and TRBJ1-2, reads SAVISQKPSRDICQRGTSLTIQCQVDSQVTMMFWYRQQPGQSLTLIATANQGSEATYESGFVIDKFPISRPNLTFSTLTVSNMSPEDSSIYLCSVESSDYGYTFGSGTRLTVV.

This clone was detected a few times. The chain uses TRBV2 and TRBJ2-2, with D perhaps TRBD2 (6 bases). V lost 6 bases and J 4 bases, leaving 15 bases between the germline ends. In germline, CDR1 is SNHLY, CDR2 FYNNEI. This CDR3 has 15 residues. CDR3 in amino acids: CASSVPRGTTGELFF. The CDR3 DNA reads TGTGCCAGCAGCGTCCCTCGGGGGACCACCGGGGAGCTGTTTTTT.

The chain links TRBV13 to TRBJ2-3; D possibly corresponds to TRBD2 (6 bases). The CDR3 extends over 16 amino acids. The germline gives CDR1 PRHDT, CDR2 FYEKMQ (reference sequence). V was pared by 3 bases and J by 2 bases, with 15 bases between. DNA of the CDR3: TGTGCCAGCAGCTTCGCCGGGACTTGGCTCACAGATACGCAGTATTTT. It encodes CASSFAGTWLTDTQYF.

The chain is built from TRBV2 and TRBJ2-1; 11 bases line up with TRBD2. CDR1 and CDR2 (germline): SNHLY, FYNNEI. CDR3 length equals 15 residues. V was pared by 6 bases and J by 8 bases, with 9 bases of the junction left unmatched. The CDR3 coding sequence is TGTGCCAGCAGCGAAACTAGCGGGAGTGGGGATGAGCAGTTCTTC. The encoded protein is CASSETSGSGDEQFF.

The rearrangement links TRBV27 to TRBJ2-5; a possible D gene is TRBD1 (5 bases). The J call may be mistaken, given a closer DNA end match to TRBJ2-7. In germline, CDR1 is MNHEY, CDR2 SMNVEV (reference sequence). The CDR3 spans 13 residues. The DNA of the CDR3 is TGTGCCAGCAGCTACAGAAGGGGTTACGAGCAGTACTTC. The encoded protein is CASSYRRGYEQYF.

This clone was detected only once. The CDR3 reads CASSLMQGNTEAFF. The CDR3 region has the DNA TGCGCCAGCAGCCTAATGCAGGGGAACACTGAAGCTTTCTTT. The gene calls are TRBV5-1 and TRBJ1-1, with a possible D match to TRBD1 (5 bases). Germline V gives CDR1 SGHRS, CDR2 YFSETQ. The length of the CDR3 is 14 residues. Trimming took 4 bases from V and 1 from J, leaving 11 bases between them.

This clone has a handful of counts. V gene TRBV4-1 combines with J gene TRBJ2-5; 12 bases match TRBD2. Germline V gene lookup returns CDR1 MGHRA and CDR2 YSYEKL. With 2 bases clipped from V and 4 bases from J, the junction kept 5 bases outside the gene matches. The CDR3 length is 16 residues. This CDR3 reads CASSQTSGRPLETQYF. In nucleotides, the CDR3 is TGCGCCAGCAGCCAAACTAGCGGGAGGCCTCTAGAGACCCAGTACTTC.

This clone appeared a few times. The V and J genes are TRBV4-2 and TRBJ1-1; TRBD1 might be the D (6 bases). The CDR3 sequence is 15 residues long. Per the germline V gene, CDR1 is LGHNA and CDR2 is YNFKEQ. Trimming took off 1 base at V and 5 bases at J, with 14 bases between the two ends. The CDR3: CASSQGSGGRTEAFF. The CDR3 DNA is TGTGCCAGCAGCCAAGGCAGCGGGGGGCGAACTGAAGCTTTCTTT.

This clone has a handful of counts. The junction and the germline gene differ at one end; a read error may be behind it. The V gene is TRBV7-9, the J gene TRBJ2-4, with D tentatively TRBD1 (6 bases). The CDR3 runs to 12 residues. Germline V lookup: CDR1 SEHNR, CDR2 FQNEAQ (reference sequence). The CDR3 region has the DNA TGTGCCAGCAGCTTACTGGGGGCTACCCCAAACTTC. Its translation: CASSLLGATPNF.

CDR3 nucleotides: TGTGCCAGCAGCCAAGCCGGACAGGGGGCGAATCAGTACTTC. Its protein is CASSQAGQGANQYF. The chain is built from TRBV4-2 and TRBJ2-7; 11 nucleotides match TRBD1. This CDR3 spans 14 amino acids. Germline assignment: CDR1 LGHNA and CDR2 YNFKEQ. The J segment lost 10 bases and the V segment lost 1 base, leaving 6 bases of the junction unmatched.

This chain joins TRBV11-2 and TRBJ2-7; TRBD2 matches 8 bases. Germline CDR1 and CDR2: SGHAT and FQNNGV. The J segment lost 3 bases and the V segment lost 1 base, leaving 5 bases of the junction unmatched. The CDR3 extends over 15 amino acids. CDR3 coding DNA: TGTGCCAGCAGCTTAGGCCCAGCGGGGGTCTACGAGCAGTACTTC. Protein product: CASSLGPAGVYEQYF.

This chain links TRBV6-6 with TRBJ2-2; 8 nucleotides agree with TRBD2. Germline V gene lookup returns CDR1 MNHNY and CDR2 SVGAGI (reference sequence). CDR3 length equals 15 residues. V shed 6 bases, J shed 4 bases, and the junction held 7 bases outside the gene matches. DNA of the CDR3: TGTGCCAGCAGCTCGGGACTAGGGGGCACCGGGGAGCTGTTTTTT. Its translation: CASSSGLGGTGELFF.

The table lists this clone with a few counts. The chain combines TRBV2 with TRBJ1-2; D is unclear. The CDR3 has 13 amino acids. Germline V gene data show CDR1 as SNHLY and CDR2 as FYNNEI. With 4 bases removed from V and 3 bases from J, the gap between germline ends came to 9 bases. The chain's CDR3 is CASSAQADYGYTF. The CDR3 DNA reads TGTGCCAGCAGTGCTCAGGCAGACTATGGCTACACCTTC.

This clone was observed a handful of times. The V gene is TRBV7-9, the J gene TRBJ1-1, with a possible D match to TRBD1 (5 bases). CDR3 length: 15 residues. Between the trimmed V and J ends, which lost 0 bases and 6 bases, there was a span of 14 bases. The germline V gene encodes CDR1 SEHNR and CDR2 FQNEAQ (reference sequence). CDR3 region: CASSLAAGISAEAFF. The CDR3 DNA is TGTGCCAGCAGCTTAGCGGCAGGGATATCGGCTGAAGCTTTCTTT. Looking up the rest from reference TRBV7-9 and TRBJ1-1 gives the full variable domain: DTGVSQNPRHKITKRGQNVTFRCDPISEHNRLYWYRQTLGQGPEFLTYFQNEAQLEKSRLLSDRFSAERPKGSFSTLEIQRTEQGDSAMYLCASSLAAGISAEAFFGQGTRLTVV.

This clone was seen more than once but under ten times. The rearrangement uses TRBV19 and TRBJ1-4; unclear D gene. The length of the CDR3 is 15 residues. Trimming cost V 4 bases and J 8 bases, with 17 bases left between them. Germline CDR1 is LNHDA and CDR2 is SQIVND (reference sequence). The DNA of the CDR3 is TGTGCCAGTAGTACCCCTTTGTGGGCAAGAGAAAAACTGTTTTTT. This codes for CASSTPLWAREKLFF.

This clone was counted only a few times. The V call is TRBV7-9, the J call TRBJ2-7; TRBD2 matches at 9 bases. The CDR3 spans 15 residues. V was pared by 4 bases and J by 5 bases, with 9 bases of the junction left unmatched. The germline V gene encodes CDR1 SEHNR and CDR2 FQNEAQ (reference sequence). The CDR3 sequence: CASSSLEVAGDEQYF. In DNA, the CDR3 is TGTGCCAGCAGCTCCCTCGAGGTAGCGGGAGACGAGCAGTACTTC.

There are a few counts of this clone. The rearrangement uses TRBV9 and TRBJ2-3; 9 bases match TRBD2. The CDR3 loop spans 16 amino acids. The junction had 13 bases not matched to a gene; V was cut back by 4 bases and J by 7 bases. Germline CDR1 and CDR2: SGDLS and YYNGEE. The CDR3 reads CASSPRTSVPRHTQYF. As DNA, the CDR3 is TGTGCCAGCAGCCCCAGGACTAGCGTTCCGAGGCATACGCAGTATTTT.

This clone was found a few times. The chain joins TRBV19 to TRBJ2-2, with a tentative D call TRBD2 (5 bases). Germline V gene data show CDR1 as LNHDA and CDR2 as SQIVND (reference sequence). Deletions cut 3 bases from V and 6 bases from J, with 5 bases between. CDR3 length equals 12 residues. DNA of the CDR3: TGTGCCAGTAGTATGAGGGCCGGGGAGCTGTTTTTT. As protein: CASSMRAGELFF.

This chain connects TRBV2 to TRBJ2-3, with D unclear. The V end was cut by 2 bases, the J end by 2 bases, with 2 bases between. CDR3 length: 12 amino acids. Germline CDR1 reads SNHLY; CDR2 reads FYNNEI. CDR3 in DNA: TGTGCCAGCAGTGAATACACAGATACGCAGTATTTT. It is translated as CASSEYTDTQYF.